Shown below are 10 T cell receptor beta chains from a single sample sequenced in a study of cytomegalovirus exposure and HLA in healthy donors. The PCR ran on 60 Vbeta and 13 Jbeta primers. Clones were sequenced by immunoSEQ multiplex PCR, and TCRdb holds only the in-frame ones, with some missing. Of under 95,000 clones listed, roughly 75% were seen once; the top ten hold 2% to 2.5%. The sequencing input was PBMCs. These receptors originate from a man aged 40-55 years in good health and CMV-seronegative.

This chain links TRBV27 with TRBJ2-7, with 8 bases aligning to TRBD2. After removal of 2 bases from V and 0 bases from J, the junction contained 3 bases not matched to a gene. The CDR3 is 15 residues long. Germline V lookup: CDR1 MNHEY, CDR2 SMNVEV (reference sequence). The CDR3 coding sequence is TGTGCCAGCAGTTTAATAGCGGGGAGCTCCTACGAGCAGTACTTC. Its protein is CASSLIAGSSYEQYF.

This chain links TRBV30 with TRBJ2-1; 8 bases match TRBD2. The J segment lost 9 bases and the V segment lost 3 bases, leaving 16 bases of the junction unmatched. This CDR3 is 16 amino acids long. Germline assignment: CDR1 GTSNPN and CDR2 SVGIG (reference sequence). CDR3 region: CAWRGEIAGRFVEQFF. The DNA of the CDR3 is TGTGCCTGGAGGGGGGAAATAGCGGGAAGGTTTGTTGAGCAGTTCTTC.

The V gene is TRBV21-1, the J gene TRBJ1-3; the table's D gene call, TRBD1, was not cross checked with the DNA. TRBV21-1 is labeled a pseudogene. The CDR3 totals 17 residues. The CDR3 sequence: CASSTRTGLDRGNTIYF. The DNA for the CDR3 is TGTGCCAGCAGCACGCGGACAGGGTTAGATCGTGGAAACACCATATATTTT.

The chain is built from TRBV2 and TRBJ2-7, with D maybe TRBD1 (5 bases). With 7 bases removed from V and 6 bases from J, the gap between germline ends came to 22 bases. The CDR3 totals 15 residues. Per the germline V gene, CDR1 is SNHLY and CDR2 is FYNNEI. CDR3 protein: CASTEGASGISEQYF. CDR3 DNA sequence: TGTGCCAGCACCGAAGGGGCATCAGGAATATCCGAGCAGTACTTC.

J is TRBJ1-5 and V is TRBV5-1; 9 bases line up with TRBD1. J was trimmed by 7 bases and V by 0 bases; bases with no gene match: 2. Germline V gives CDR1 SGHRS, CDR2 YFSETQ. The length of the CDR3 is 14 residues. As DNA, the CDR3 is TGCGCCAGCAGCTTGGGGACAGGGGAACAGCCCCAGCATTTT. Encoded protein: CASSLGTGEQPQHF. Together with reference TRBV5-1 and TRBJ1-5, the CDR3 gives the full variable domain: KAGVTQTPRYLIKTRGQQVTLSCSPISGHRSVSWYQQTPGQGLQFLFEYFSETQRNKGNFPGRFSGRQFSNSRSEMNVSTLELGDSALYLCASSLGTGEQPQHFGDGTRLSIL.

This clone was observed a handful of times. The rearrangement joins TRBV10-3 to TRBJ2-5; 13 bases agree with TRBD2. With the DNA end fitting TRBJ2-7 better, the J assignment may be wrong. The CDR3 length is 17 residues. Germline V gene data show CDR1 as ENHRY and CDR2 as SYGVKD. CDR3 in amino acids: CAISEGWTSGGSYEQYF. In nucleotides, the CDR3 is TGTGCCATCAGTGAAGGGTGGACTAGCGGGGGTTCCTACGAGCAGTACTTC.

The chain recombines TRBV7-9 with TRBJ2-2; 10 bases map to TRBD1. The germline V gene has CDR1 SEHNR and CDR2 FQNEAQ (reference sequence). The CDR3 totals 14 residues. The junction had 6 bases not matched to a gene; V was cut back by 2 bases and J by 12 bases. The CDR3 region is CASSLNPGQGQLFF. CDR3 sequence (DNA): TGTGCCAGCAGCTTAAACCCGGGACAGGGGCAGCTGTTTTTT. Combining the CDR3 with reference TRBV7-9 and TRBJ2-2 gives the whole variable domain DTGVSQNPRHKITKRGQNVTFRCDPISEHNRLYWYRQTLGQGPEFLTYFQNEAQLEKSRLLSDRFSAERPKGSFSTLEIQRTEQGDSAMYLCASSLNPGQGQLFFGEGSRLTVL.

The chain has TRBV5-8 and TRBJ2-3; D perhaps matches TRBD2 (7 bases). The CDR3 sequence is 16 residues long. V shed 2 bases and J shed 2 bases, with 15 bases lying between them. The germline gives CDR1 SGHTS, CDR2 YDEGEE. The CDR3 sequence is CASSFRRGAYTDTQYF. In DNA form, the CDR3 reads TGTGCCAGCAGCTTCCGACGGGGGGCTTACACAGATACGCAGTATTTT. The full variable domain, in which reference TRBV5-8 and TRBJ2-3 provide the parts outside the CDR3, is EAGVTQSPTHLIKTRGQQATLRCSPISGHTSVYWYQQALGLGLQFLLWYDEGEERNRGNFPPRFSGRQFPNYSSELNVNALELEDSALYLCASSFRRGAYTDTQYFGPGTRLTVL.

This sequence joins TRBV29-1 and TRBJ2-7, with D perhaps matching TRBD1 (5 bases). The germline gives CDR1 SQVTM, CDR2 ANQGSEA. The CDR3 contains 13 residues. V was pared by 7 bases and J by 0 bases, with 13 bases between. The CDR3 coding sequence is TGCAGCGCTGTACAGGTTAACTCCTACGAGCAGTACTTC. Translating it yields CSAVQVNSYEQYF.

The rearrangement joins TRBV27 to TRBJ2-1; 12 nucleotides agree with TRBD2. The germline V gene has CDR1 MNHEY and CDR2 SMNVEV (reference sequence). This CDR3 contains 16 residues. Trimming removed 5 bases from V and 0 bases from J; junction bases left unmatched: 2. CDR3 nucleotides: TGTGCCAGCAGTAGGACTAGCGGGGTCTCCTACAATGAGCAGTTCTTC. Amino acid sequence: CASSRTSGVSYNEQFF.